One sample yielded the 15 T cell receptor beta chains listed below, sequenced in a study of cytomegalovirus exposure and HLA in healthy donors. A multiplex PCR was run with 60 Vbeta primers and 13 Jbeta primers. Generated by immunoSEQ multiplex PCR, the TCRdb table keeps only in-frame clones and is missing some. The sample holds some 170,000 clones; around 83% are singletons and the top ten take 0.96%. Specimen: PBMCs. These receptors were obtained from a girl aged 2-10 years in good health and CMV-seropositive.

This chain links TRBV30 with TRBJ1-2, with D perhaps TRBD1 (5 bases). Germline V gene data show CDR1 as GTSNPN and CDR2 as SVGIG (reference sequence). The CDR3 runs to 16 residues. Trimming cost V 6 bases and J 4 bases, with 24 bases left between them. In DNA, the CDR3 is TGTGCCTGCCTCTTCTCGGGGGTGGAAGGAGGCTATGGCTACACCTTC. Encoded protein: CACLFSGVEGGYGYTF.

A single count supports this clone. This chain joins TRBV30 and TRBJ1-3; the D is unclear. V gave up 2 bases and J gave up 3 bases, with 14 bases separating them. Germline CDR1 GTSNPN, CDR2 SVGIG (reference sequence). This CDR3 region has 15 residues. CDR3 in DNA: TGTGCCTGGAGTTTTGGCGCTGGAGGTGGAAACACCATATATTTT. Encoded protein: CAWSFGAGGGNTIYF. The complete variable domain, with remaining parts taken from reference TRBV30 and TRBJ1-3, reads SQTIHQWPATLVQPVGSPLSLECTVEGTSNPNLYWYRQAAGRGLQLLFYSVGIGQISSEVPQNLSASRPQDRQFILSSKKLLLSDSGFYLCAWSFGAGGGNTIYFGEGSWLTVV.

The table lists this clone with a few counts. V gene TRBV7-9 combines with J gene TRBJ1-1; the D gene is possibly TRBD1 (5 bases). V was cut by 3 bases and J by 5 bases, with 7 bases left in between. CDR3 length equals 12 residues. CDR1 is SEHNR, CDR2 FQNEAQ, per germline (reference sequence). Here the CDR3 reads CASSFPGTEAFF. CDR3 DNA: TGTGCCAGCAGCTTCCCAGGGACTGAAGCTTTCTTT.

This clone has only one observation. The chain uses TRBV28 and TRBJ2-7; D gene unclear. This CDR3 spans 13 amino acids. The germline V and J ends were trimmed by 5 bases and 2 bases, with 10 bases remaining between them. The germline V gene encodes CDR1 MDHEN and CDR2 SYDVKM. The CDR3: CASSQREPYEQYF. In nucleotides, the CDR3 is TGTGCCAGCAGTCAGCGCGAACCCTACGAGCAGTACTTC.

This clone occurred a few times. The chain recombines TRBV7-8 with TRBJ2-1; TRBD2 is a possible D gene (5 bases). The CDR3 extends over 13 amino acids. The germline V and J ends were trimmed by 5 bases and 3 bases, with 8 bases remaining between them. Looked up from germline, CDR1 is SGHVS and CDR2 is FQNEAQ. The CDR3 loop reads CASSRRGYNEQFF. As DNA, the CDR3 is TGTGCCAGCAGCCGCCGGGGCTACAATGAGCAGTTCTTC.

The chain recombines TRBV5-6 with TRBJ1-2; D gene uncertain. Trimming took 4 bases from V and 4 from J, leaving 14 bases between them. This CDR3 region has 14 residues. The germline CDR1 and CDR2 sequences are SGHDT and YYEEEE. DNA of the CDR3: TGTGCCAGCAGCCAACTCGATTCTCTCTATGGCTACACCTTC. Its protein product is CASSQLDSLYGYTF.

The J gene is TRBJ1-1, the V gene TRBV19; D possibly corresponds to TRBD1 (6 bases). CDR1 is LNHDA and CDR2 is SQIVND in the germline V gene (reference sequence). Deletions cut 4 bases from V and 5 bases from J, with 8 bases between. The CDR3 is 12 residues long. The CDR3 region is CASSNRETEAFF. CDR3 sequence (DNA): TGTGCCAGTAGTAACAGGGAAACTGAAGCTTTCTTT.

J is TRBJ1-5 and V is TRBV15, with a tentative D call TRBD1 (6 bases). Germline CDR1 reads LNHNV; CDR2 reads YYDKDF (reference sequence). V shed 1 base and J shed 13 bases, with 17 bases lying between them. This CDR3 spans 14 amino acids. This CDR3 is CATSRVQGEGKQHF. CDR3 DNA sequence: TGTGCCACCAGCAGAGTACAGGGAGAGGGTAAACAGCATTTT.

This rearrangement joins TRBV11-2 to TRBJ1-2, with D unclear. The CDR3 contains 14 residues. Between the trimmed V and J ends, which lost 0 bases and 5 bases, there was a span of 10 bases. The germline gives CDR1 SGHAT, CDR2 FQNNGV. The CDR3 loop reads CASSLEGRVYGYTF. The CDR3 DNA sequence: TGTGCCAGCAGCTTAGAGGGGAGGGTATATGGCTACACCTTC.

This rearrangement joins TRBV7-6 to TRBJ2-2; a weak D match, TRBD1 (6 bases). Germline CDR1 SGHVS, CDR2 FNYEAQ. V lost 2 bases and J lost 10, with 14 bases in between. This CDR3 has 14 amino acids. The DNA of the CDR3 is TGTGCCAGCAGCTTACGTACACAGGGACAGGAGCTGTTTTTT. It codes for CASSLRTQGQELFF.

The genes are TRBV18 and TRBJ2-2, with 7 nucleotides matching TRBD1. The CDR3 has 16 residues. Germline trimming cut 8 bases from V and 4 bases from J; bases unmatched to any gene: 13. Germline V gene lookup returns CDR1 KGHSH and CDR2 LQKENI. This chain's CDR3 is CASPGARQGTTGELFF. CDR3 DNA: TGTGCCAGCCCAGGGGCCAGACAGGGTACCACCGGGGAGCTGTTTTTT.

This sequence joins TRBV27 and TRBJ1-1; tentatively, D is TRBD1 (5 bases). Germline lookup yields CDR1 MNHEY and CDR2 SMNVEV (reference sequence). This CDR3 spans 14 amino acids. Deletions cut 10 bases from V and 1 base from J, with 16 bases between. CDR3 sequence reads: CATRRRDGNTEAFF. As DNA, the CDR3 is TGTGCCACCCGACGGCGGGACGGGAACACTGAAGCTTTCTTT.

The chain joins TRBV6-6 to TRBJ2-1; D possibly corresponds to TRBD2 (6 bases). Looked up from germline, CDR1 is MNHNY and CDR2 is SVGAGI (reference sequence). The CDR3 is 15 residues long. The V and J ends lost 6 bases and 12 bases respectively, with 24 bases between them. The CDR3 sequence is CASRDRDSALKRQFF. CDR3 nucleotides: TGTGCCAGCAGGGACCGGGACTCCGCATTGAAGCGGCAGTTCTTC.

The gene calls are TRBV5-4 and TRBJ2-3; D ambiguous. The CDR3 consists of 13 residues. Trimming removed 4 bases at V and 1 base at J, with 7 bases between. CDR1 SGHNT and CDR2 YYREEE come from the germline V gene (reference sequence). DNA of the CDR3: TGTGCCAGCAGCCTCCCAGGCACAGATACGCAGTATTTT. It translates to CASSLPGTDTQYF.

V usage is TRBV6-1 and J usage is TRBJ2-5, with 8 bases matching TRBD2. Trimming cost V 4 bases and J 4 bases; bases outside gene matches: 8. There are 15 residues in the CDR3. The germline V gene has CDR1 MNHNS and CDR2 SASEGT. This chain's CDR3 is CASSVLAGNRETQYF. DNA of the CDR3: TGTGCCAGCAGTGTGTTAGCGGGAAACAGAGAGACCCAGTACTTC.